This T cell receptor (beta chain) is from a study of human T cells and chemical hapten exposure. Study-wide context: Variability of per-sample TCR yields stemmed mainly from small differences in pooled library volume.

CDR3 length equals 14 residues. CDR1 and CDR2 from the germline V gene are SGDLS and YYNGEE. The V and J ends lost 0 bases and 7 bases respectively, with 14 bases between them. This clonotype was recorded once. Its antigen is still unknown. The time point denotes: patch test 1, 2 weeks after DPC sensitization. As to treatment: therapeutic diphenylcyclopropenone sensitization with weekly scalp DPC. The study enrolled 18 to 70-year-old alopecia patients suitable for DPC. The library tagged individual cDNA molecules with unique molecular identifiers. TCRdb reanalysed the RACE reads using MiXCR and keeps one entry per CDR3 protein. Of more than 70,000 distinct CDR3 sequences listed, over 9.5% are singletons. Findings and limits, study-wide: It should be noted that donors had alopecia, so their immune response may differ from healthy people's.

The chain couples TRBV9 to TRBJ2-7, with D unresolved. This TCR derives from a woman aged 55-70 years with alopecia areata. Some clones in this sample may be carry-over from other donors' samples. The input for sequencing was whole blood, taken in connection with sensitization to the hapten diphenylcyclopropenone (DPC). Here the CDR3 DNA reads TGTGCCAGCAGCGTAGTCCCCCTAGTCGGGGAGCAGTACTTC. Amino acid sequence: CASSVVPLVGEQYF.